Each of the 13 T cell receptor beta chains below was sequenced from the same sample in a study of blood T cell repertoires in COVID-19. Profiling relied on immunoSEQ multiplex PCR, and the TCRdb table lists in-frame clones only, not all of them. The data show over 250,000 clones, around four fifths seen once. Sequencing input: peripheral blood. These receptors were obtained from a woman between 45 and 60 years old who had recovered from COVID-19.

In this sample, this clone turned up once. The chain combines TRBV28 with TRBJ1-2; weak D call: TRBD1 (5 bases). Germline V gene data show CDR1 as MDHEN and CDR2 as SYDVKM. V was cut by 8 bases and J by 5 bases, with 21 bases left in between. CDR3 length: 15 residues. This CDR3 is CASLPGGRDSYGYTF. CDR3 in DNA: TGTGCCAGCCTCCCGGGGGGTAGGGATTCTTATGGCTACACCTTC.

The chain carries TRBV5-1 and TRBJ1-5; D gene uncertain. Germline assignment: CDR1 SGHRS and CDR2 YFSETQ. Trimming pared 0 bases from V and 4 bases from J, leaving 5 bases between. The CDR3 runs to 13 residues. CDR3 sequence reads: CASSLGANQPQHF. CDR3 in DNA: TGCGCCAGCAGCTTGGGGGCTAATCAGCCCCAGCATTTT.

The chain recombines TRBV4-2 with TRBJ2-5, with 7 bases lining up with TRBD1. This CDR3 region has 13 residues. The trim removed 5 bases at V and 5 bases at J, leaving 5 bases unmatched. Germline lookup yields CDR1 LGHNA and CDR2 YNFKEQ. CDR3 bases: TGTGCCAGCAGCACAGGGGAATTGGAGACCCAGTACTTC. It translates to CASSTGELETQYF.

As for this clone: A much larger clone sits a single nucleotide away, making a read error possible. The chain has TRBV9 and TRBJ2-2; 9 nucleotides line up with TRBD1. Looked up from germline, CDR1 is SGDLS and CDR2 is YYNGEE. V lost 3 bases, J lost 6 bases, and 0 bases stayed unmatched. The CDR3 is 13 amino acids. The CDR3 region has the DNA TGTGCCAGCAGCGGGACAGGGGCCGGGGAGCTGTTTTTT. As protein: CASSGTGAGELFF.

J is TRBJ1-6 and V is TRBV7-2, with TRBD1 as a possible D gene (5 bases). The length of the CDR3 is 16 residues. With 5 bases removed from V and 4 bases from J, the gap between germline ends came to 15 bases. Germline CDR1 is SGHTA and CDR2 is FQGNSA. The CDR3 coding sequence is TGTGCCAGCAGCCCCTACCGGGGGGGATATAATTCACCCCTCCACTTT. It codes for CASSPYRGGYNSPLHF.

The chain employs TRBV7-9 and TRBJ2-4, with TRBD1 identical over 10 bases. V lost 5 bases, J lost 8 bases, and 6 bases stayed unmatched. The V gene's germline CDR1 is SEHNR and CDR2 FQNEAQ (reference sequence). The CDR3 extends over 14 amino acids. CDR3 DNA sequence: TGTGCCAGCAGCGCGCGGGACAGGGGCGACATTCAGTACTTC. It translates to CASSARDRGDIQYF.

This chain connects TRBV6-2 or TRBV6-3 to TRBJ1-4; 7 bases are shared with TRBD1. The CDR3 runs 15 residues. The germline V gene has CDR1 MNHEY and CDR2 SVGEGT. Trimming took 5 bases from V and 4 from J; bases not matched to a gene: 7. CDR3 sequence (DNA): TGTGCCAGCAGTACGGGTGGACAGGTTAATGAAAAACTGTTTTTT. Amino acids: CASSTGGQVNEKLFF.

This clone was counted between two and nine times. The chain joins TRBV7-2 to TRBJ1-4; D remains unclear. Trimming took 0 bases from V and 4 from J, leaving 6 bases between them. Germline loops: CDR1 SGHTA, CDR2 FQGNSA. The CDR3 length is 14 residues. The CDR3 nucleotides are TGTGCCAGCAGCTTAGCTCAGAATAATGAAAAACTGTTTTTT. Protein sequence: CASSLAQNNEKLFF.

This chain uses TRBV13 with TRBJ1-1; tentative D call: TRBD1 (6 bases). Germline CDR1 PRHDT, CDR2 FYEKMQ (reference sequence). V lost 2 bases, J lost 11 bases, and 15 bases lay in between. The CDR3 has 13 residues. In DNA form, the CDR3 reads TGTGCCAGCAGCTTAAGCGGCTTGGGGGCGGCTTTCTTT. It encodes CASSLSGLGAAFF.

This clone showed up just a few times. The chain has TRBV27 and TRBJ1-2, with TRBD1 matching over 8 bases. CDR1 MNHEY and CDR2 SMNVEV come from the germline V gene (reference sequence). The CDR3 is 14 amino acids. V shed 6 bases, J shed 3 bases, and the junction held 6 bases outside the gene matches. The DNA for the CDR3 is TGTGCCAGCAGACGGACAGGGCAGGACTATGGCTACACCTTC. Translating it yields CASRRTGQDYGYTF.

This rearrangement joins TRBV3-1 (or the pseudogene TRBV3-2) to TRBJ2-5; 10 bases line up with TRBD2. The CDR3 covers 13 residues. Germline V lookup: CDR1 LGHDT, CDR2 YNNKEL (reference sequence). The trim removed 11 bases at V and 9 bases at J, leaving 12 bases unmatched. The CDR3 reads CAFLGPSGGPQYF. Here the CDR3 DNA reads TGTGCCTTCCTAGGTCCTAGCGGGGGACCCCAGTACTTC.

In DNA, the CDR3 is TGTGCCTGGAGTGTACAAGCGGGAACAGATACGCAGTATTTT. It specifies CAWSVQAGTDTQYF. The chain joins TRBV30 to TRBJ2-3; 7 bases line up with TRBD2. Germline V gene sequence: CDR1 GTSNPN, CDR2 SVGIG (reference sequence). The CDR3 runs to 14 residues. V was clipped by 0 bases and J by 3 bases; unmatched bases: 3.

CDR3: CASSPADRGWTNYGYTF. CDR3 nucleotide sequence: TGTGCCAGCAGCCCCGCGGACAGGGGATGGACTAACTATGGCTACACCTTC. The V call is TRBV11-2, the J call TRBJ1-2; TRBD1 agrees at 9 bases. Trimming took 5 bases from V and 0 from J; bases not matched to a gene: 10. Germline V CDR1 and CDR2: SGHAT, FQNNGV. There are 17 residues in the CDR3.